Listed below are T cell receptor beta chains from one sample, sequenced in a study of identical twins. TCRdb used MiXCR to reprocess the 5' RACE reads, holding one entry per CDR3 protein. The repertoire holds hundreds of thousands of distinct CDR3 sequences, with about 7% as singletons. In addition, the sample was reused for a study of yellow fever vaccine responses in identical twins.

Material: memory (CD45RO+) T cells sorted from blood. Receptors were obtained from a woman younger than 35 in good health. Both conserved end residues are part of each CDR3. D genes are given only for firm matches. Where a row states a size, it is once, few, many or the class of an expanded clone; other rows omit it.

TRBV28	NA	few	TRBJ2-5	TGTGCCAGTGTTAGAGGGGCCTGGGAGACCCAGTACTTC	CASVRGAWETQYF
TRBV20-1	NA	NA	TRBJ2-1	TGCAGTGCTAGTAAGACCGGCTCCTACAATGAGCAGTTCTTC	CSASKTGSYNEQFF
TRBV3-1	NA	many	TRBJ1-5	TGTGCCAGCAGCCAAGAGGGTAGCCCCCAGCATTTT	CASSQEGSPQHF
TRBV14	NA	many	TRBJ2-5	TGTGCCAGCAGCCAAGTTGGGGTACCCATCCAAGAGACCCAGTACTTC	CASSQVGVPIQETQYF
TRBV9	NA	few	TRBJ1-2	TGTGCCAGCAGCGTAGACCAGAGAGAGGGCTACACCTTC	CASSVDQREGYTF
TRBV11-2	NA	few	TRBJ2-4	TGTGCCAGCAGCCCCCGGGACTTTAAAAACATTCAGTACTTC	CASSPRDFKNIQYF
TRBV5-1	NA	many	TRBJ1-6	TGCGCCAGCAGCGGGGGGACGGCCGAGGATTCACCCCTCCACTTT	CASSGGTAEDSPLHF
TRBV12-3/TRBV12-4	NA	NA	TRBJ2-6	TGTGCCAGCAGTTTAGATTTACGGGGGACTGGGGCCAACGTCCTGACTTTC	CASSLDLRGTGANVLTF
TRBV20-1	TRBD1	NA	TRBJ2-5	TGCAGTGCTAGTCCCAGGGGGCTGGAGACCCAGTACTTC	CSASPRGLETQYF
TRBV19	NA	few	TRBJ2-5	TGTGCCAGTAGTGCCCTATCGCTCGGGACCCAGTACTTC	CASSALSLGTQYF
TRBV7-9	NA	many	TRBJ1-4	TGTGCCAGCAGCCGATCCCCCCGCCATGAAAAACTGTTTTTT	CASSRSPRHEKLFF
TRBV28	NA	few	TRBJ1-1	TGTGCCAGCACCTCGGGCGTTGAAGCTTTCTTT	CASTSGVEAFF
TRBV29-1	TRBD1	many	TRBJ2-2	TGCAGCACCCGGGACAGGGGCGCCACCGGGGAGCTGTTTTTT	CSTRDRGATGELFF
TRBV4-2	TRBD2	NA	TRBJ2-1	TGTGCCAGCAGCCAAGAGGTAGCGGGAGTCTACAATGAGCAGTTCTTC	CASSQEVAGVYNEQFF
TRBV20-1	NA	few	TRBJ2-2	TGCAGTGCTAGAAAGAGTGGCAACACCGGGGAGCTGTTTTTT	CSARKSGNTGELFF
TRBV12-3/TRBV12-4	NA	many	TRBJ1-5	TGTGCCAGCAGTTTAGAGTTTCAGCCCCAGCATTTT	CASSLEFQPQHF
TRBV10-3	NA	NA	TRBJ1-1	TGTGCCATCAGCGAAGGGACACCAAACACTGAAGCTTTCTTT	CAISEGTPNTEAFF
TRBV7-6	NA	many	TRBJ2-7	TGTGCCAGCAGCTTAGACGTGGGGAACTACGAGCAGTACTTC	CASSLDVGNYEQYF
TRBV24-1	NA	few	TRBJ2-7	TGTGCCACCAGTGATTCCTTGGGCAGGGGACCTTTGGAGCAGTACTTC	CATSDSLGRGPLEQYF
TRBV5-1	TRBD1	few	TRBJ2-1	TGCGCCAGCATGGGGTTCGGGACAGGGTCCAATGAGCAGTTCTTC	CASMGFGTGSNEQFF
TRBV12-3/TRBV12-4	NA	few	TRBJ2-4	TGTGCCAGCAGTTCCTCAGGGGGTGGGGGACTAGCCAAAAACATTCAGTACTTC	CASSSSGGGGLAKNIQYF